This T cell receptor beta chain is from a study of CD8 T cells in Susac syndrome. This CDR3 contains 13 residues. Trimming removed 10 bases from V and 9 bases from J; junction bases left unmatched: 12. Germline V gives CDR1 LNHDA, CDR2 SQIVND (reference sequence). RNA, at roughly 0.45 to 1 ug, was reverse transcribed with random hexamers. Amplification of TCR beta CDR3 spanned 54 Vbeta and 13 Jbeta via immunoSEQ multiplex PCR. TCRdb reprocessed the immunoSEQ multiplex PCR reads via MiXCR and lists one record per CDR3 protein. The sample contains 200,000 or so distinct CDR3 sequences, about 96% of which appear only once. Sequencing targeted TCR beta in T cells from blood (CD8+ and CD4+). The study used treatment-naive patients who had stable or active relapsing-remitting disease as multiple sclerosis controls. Broader study findings: A relatively small number of individuals underwent TCR sequencing and HLA analysis.

As to this clonotype: The target antigen is unknown.

The material sequenced was CD4+ T cells from PBMCs. The origin of this receptor is a human donor with multiple sclerosis. The rearrangement uses TRBV19 and TRBJ2-1; 7 bases are shared with TRBD2. The chain's CDR3 is CATNRVGGTEQFF. In DNA, the CDR3 is TGTGCCACTAACCGGGTGGGGGGGACTGAGCAGTTCTTC.